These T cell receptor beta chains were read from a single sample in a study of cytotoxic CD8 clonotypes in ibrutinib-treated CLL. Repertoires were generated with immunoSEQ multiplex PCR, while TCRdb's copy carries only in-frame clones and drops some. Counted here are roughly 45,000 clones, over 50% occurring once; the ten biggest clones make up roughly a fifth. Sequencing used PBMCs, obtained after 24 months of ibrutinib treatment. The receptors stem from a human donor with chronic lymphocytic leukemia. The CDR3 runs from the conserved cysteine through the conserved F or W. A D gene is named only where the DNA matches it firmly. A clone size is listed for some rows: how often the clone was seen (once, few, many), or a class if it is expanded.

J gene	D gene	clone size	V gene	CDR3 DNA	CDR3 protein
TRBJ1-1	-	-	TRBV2	TGTGCCAGCAGCCAACTCGAAGTGAACACTGAAGCTTTCTTT	CASSQLEVNTEAFF
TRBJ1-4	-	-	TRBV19	TGTGCCAGTAGTATGGTAGCCGGGGAACTGTTTTTT	CASSMVAGELFF
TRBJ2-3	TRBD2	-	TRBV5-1	TGCGCCACCTCTAGCGGGACTCCCACAGATACGCAGTATTTT	CATSSGTPTDTQYF
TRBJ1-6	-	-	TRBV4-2	TGTGCCAGCAGCCCAGTATCGGGGGTCCCCTCACCCCTCCACTTT	CASSPVSGVPSPLHF
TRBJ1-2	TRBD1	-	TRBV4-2	TGTGCCAGCAGCCAAGAGGGACAGGGGGCGGGTGGCTACACCTTC	CASSQEGQGAGGYTF
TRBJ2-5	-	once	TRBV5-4	TGTGCCAGCAGCCCCGGGGCAGGTCTGTACTTC	CASSPGAGLYF
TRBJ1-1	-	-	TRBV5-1	TGCGCCAGCAGCTTGATAATGAACACTGAAGCTTTCTTT	CASSLIMNTEAFF
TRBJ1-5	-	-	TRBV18	TGTGCCAGCTCACCAGTGCCAGGGAATCAGCCCCAGCATTTT	CASSPVPGNQPQHF
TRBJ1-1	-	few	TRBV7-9	TGTGCCAGCAGCTTAGATCGAGGGAACCCTGAAGCTTTCTTT	CASSLDRGNPEAFF
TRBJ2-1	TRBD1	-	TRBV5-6	TGTGCCAGCAGCTTGGTCGCAGGGGGCGGGCAGTTCTTC	CASSLVAGGGQFF
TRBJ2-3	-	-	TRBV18	TGTGCCAGCTCAAGTAGCACAGATACGCAGTATTTT	CASSSSTDTQYF
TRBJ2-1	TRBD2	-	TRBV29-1	TGCAGCGTTGAAGATAGGCGGGAGAACAATGAGCAGTTCTTC	CSVEDRRENNEQFF
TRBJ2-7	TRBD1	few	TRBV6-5	TGTGCCAGCAGGTCGACAGGGGCCTACGAGCAGTACTTC	CASRSTGAYEQYF
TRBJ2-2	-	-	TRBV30	TGTGCCTGGAGTGTGACCCTGGGGGCCGGGGAGCTGTTTTTT	CAWSVTLGAGELFF
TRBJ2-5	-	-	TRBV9	TGTGCCAGCAGCGTAGTAGGGGGGACCCAGTACTTC	CASSVVGGTQYF
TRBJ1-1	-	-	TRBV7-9	TGTGCCAACACACTGAACACTGAAGCTTTCTTT	CANTLNTEAFF
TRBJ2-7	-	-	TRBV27	TGTGCCAGCAGCGTATGGCAGTCCGCGACCGAGCAGTACTTC	CASSVWQSATEQYF
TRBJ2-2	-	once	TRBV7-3	TGTGCCAGCAGCTACGTCACCGGGGAGCTGTTTTTT	CASSYVTGELFF
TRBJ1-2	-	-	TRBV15	TGTGCCACCAGCCGATTAAACTCATCAGGGGAAGACTATGGCTACACCTTC	CATSRLNSSGEDYGYTF
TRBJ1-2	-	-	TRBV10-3	TGTGCCATCAGTGTTCAGGGGAATTCGATCTATGGCTACACCTTC	CAISVQGNSIYGYTF
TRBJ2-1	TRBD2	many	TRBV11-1	TGTGCCAGCAGCTTACTGGTCATCGCTAGCGGGGCCTACAATGAGCAGTTCTTC	CASSLLVIASGAYNEQFF
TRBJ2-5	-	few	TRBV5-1	TGCGCCAGCAATCAGAGGCCGGGGCTCGAGGTCGGGACCCAGTACTTC	CASNQRPGLEVGTQYF
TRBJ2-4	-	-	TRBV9	TGTGCCAGCAGCGTAGGGACTCGGAACATTCAGTACTTC	CASSVGTRNIQYF
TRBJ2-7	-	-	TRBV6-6	TGTGCCAGCAGTCACAGCGGGCCTTACGAGCAGTACTTC	CASSHSGPYEQYF
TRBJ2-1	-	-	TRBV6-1	TGTGCCAGCCGCCGACAGTACAATGAGCAGTTCTTC	CASRRQYNEQFF
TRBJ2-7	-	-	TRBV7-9	TGTGCCAGCAGCCCAGATACGTTGGGGGGAGGAAACGAGCAGTACTTC	CASSPDTLGGGNEQYF
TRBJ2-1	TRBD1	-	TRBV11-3	TGTGCCAGCAGCTTAGGACAGGGACCTGAGCAGTTCTTC	CASSLGQGPEQFF